The rows below give T cell receptor beta chains drawn from one sample of a study of T cell responses to AZD1222 COVID-19 vaccine. Libraries were prepared by immunoSEQ multiplex PCR; TCRdb keeps only in-frame clonotypes and omits some of them. Of 190,000 or so clones in the sample, 88% are singletons; the top ten hold roughly 25%. Sample: peripheral blood, taken 28 days after the second AZD1222 dose. These receptors were taken from an adult who received the AZD1222 COVID-19 vaccine. Both conserved end residues are part of each CDR3. Each record gives: CDR3 protein, CDR3 DNA, clone size, D gene, V gene, J gene. A D gene is named only where the DNA matches it firmly. Size tells how often a clone was seen (once, few, many) or the class of an expanded clone, and some rows leave it out.

CDR3: CASSPEVGGYDEKLFF; DNA: TGTGCCAGTTCGCCCGAAGTGGGGGGCTACGATGAAAAACTGTTTTTT; size: -; D: -; V: TRBV19; J: TRBJ1-4
CDR3: CASSYGTSGRRNEQFF; DNA: TGTGCCAGCAGTTACGGGACTAGCGGGAGGCGGAATGAGCAGTTCTTC; size: -; D: TRBD2; V: TRBV7-3; J: TRBJ2-1
CDR3: CASSVTDGAGVGNTIYF; DNA: TGTGCCAGCAGCGTAACCGACGGTGCGGGGGTTGGAAACACCATATATTTT; size: -; D: -; V: TRBV9; J: TRBJ1-3
CDR3: CASSPGANYGYTF; DNA: TGTGCCAGCAGCCCAGGGGCTAACTATGGCTACACCTTC; size: -; D: -; V: TRBV7-9; J: TRBJ1-2
CDR3: CASSSLMSNTGELFF; DNA: TGCGCCAGCAGCTCCCTCATGTCGAACACCGGGGAGCTGTTTTTT; size: -; D: -; V: TRBV5-1; J: TRBJ2-2
CDR3: CASRSQGVPTQYF; DNA: TGTGCCAGCCGTAGCCAGGGGGTTCCGACCCAGTACTTC; size: -; D: TRBD1; V: TRBV19; J: TRBJ2-5
CDR3: CASSQVGGGGYTF; DNA: TGCGCCAGCAGCCAAGTAGGGGGGGGCGGCTACACCTTC; size: -; D: -; V: TRBV4-1; J: TRBJ1-2
CDR3: CASSLSAGGPQPQHF; DNA: TGTGCCAGCAGCTTAAGTGCGGGGGGGCCTCAGCCCCAGCATTTT; size: -; D: -; V: TRBV7-9; J: TRBJ1-5
CDR3: CAIGGINNEQFF; DNA: TGTGCCATAGGCGGGATAAACAATGAGCAGTTCTTC; size: -; D: -; V: TRBV7-2; J: TRBJ2-1
CDR3: CASSVGIVPGELFF; DNA: TGTGCCAGCAGCGTAGGGATAGTACCCGGGGAGCTGTTTTTT; size: -; D: -; V: TRBV9; J: TRBJ2-2
CDR3: CASSSYRDSPLHF; DNA: TGTGCCAGCAGTTCCTACAGGGATTCACCCCTCCACTTT; size: few; D: -; V: TRBV12-3/TRBV12-4; J: TRBJ1-6
CDR3: CAIRDSQTQYF; DNA: TGTGCCATCAGGGACAGCCAGACCCAGTACTTC; size: -; D: -; V: TRBV10-3; J: TRBJ2-5
CDR3: CASRRDLNQPQHF; DNA: TGTGCCAGCAGACGGGACCTCAATCAGCCCCAGCATTTT; size: once; D: -; V: TRBV28; J: TRBJ1-5
CDR3: CASSLRTADNEQFF; DNA: TGCGCCAGCAGCTTGCGGACAGCTGATAATGAGCAGTTCTTC; size: -; D: -; V: TRBV5-1; J: TRBJ2-1
CDR3: CATSYRGREDEQYF; DNA: TGTGCCACCAGCTACCGCGGGCGGGAGGACGAGCAGTACTTC; size: few; D: TRBD2; V: TRBV15; J: TRBJ2-7
CDR3: CASSLRTSGRNTYNEQFF; DNA: TGTGCCAGCAGTTTGCGGACTAGCGGGAGGAATACCTACAATGAGCAGTTCTTC; size: -; D: TRBD2; V: TRBV27; J: TRBJ2-1
CDR3: CASSDGQDTDTQYF; DNA: TGTGCCAGCAGTGACGGCCAGGACACAGATACGCAGTATTTT; size: -; D: -; V: TRBV6-4; J: TRBJ2-3
CDR3: CASRFFGGSETQYF; DNA: TGCGCCAGCAGATTTTTCGGGGGATCAGAGACCCAGTACTTC; size: -; D: -; V: TRBV5-1; J: TRBJ2-5
CDR3: CASSMTPGGSSNQPQHF; DNA: TGTGCCAGTAGTATGACCCCCGGGGGGAGTAGCAATCAGCCCCAGCATTTT; size: -; D: -; V: TRBV19; J: TRBJ1-5
CDR3: CASSWGHGTEAFF; DNA: TGTGCCAGCAGCTGGGGACATGGCACTGAAGCTTTCTTT; size: -; D: -; V: TRBV5-6; J: TRBJ1-1
CDR3: CASSLSPVNEQFF; DNA: TGTGCCAGCAGTTTATCCCCTGTCAATGAGCAGTTCTTC; size: -; D: -; V: TRBV27; J: TRBJ2-1
CDR3: CASSSGTVYEQYF; DNA: TGCGCCAGCAGCTCGGGGACAGTCTACGAGCAGTACTTC; size: few; D: TRBD1; V: TRBV5-1; J: TRBJ2-7
CDR3: CASSLTSGSETQYF; DNA: TGTGCCAGCAGCTTAACTAGCGGGAGTGAGACCCAGTACTTC; size: -; D: TRBD2; V: TRBV11-2; J: TRBJ2-5